A single sample is the source of the 24 T cell receptor beta chains below, sequenced in a study of control samples from healthy donors and cancer patients. Some clones are missing from TCRdb's copy, which holds only in-frame ones; the method was immunoSEQ multiplex PCR. The repertoire consists of roughly 51,000 clones, with roughly 90% occurring once and the leading ten covering 1.6%. The sequenced sample consisted of PBMCs. The receptor source for this set is a man in his forties with colorectal cancer.

The chain carries TRBV6-5 and TRBJ2-1; perhaps TRBD2 as D (8 bases). The germline V and J ends were trimmed by 2 bases and 9 bases, with 17 bases remaining between them. Germline assignment: CDR1 MNHEY and CDR2 SVGAGI. The CDR3 contains 15 residues. CDR3 sequence: CASSYAGGQGGEQFF. The DNA of the CDR3 is TGTGCCAGCAGTTACGCGGGAGGTCAGGGGGGTGAGCAGTTCTTC.

This sequence joins TRBV28 and TRBJ2-5; the match to TRBD2 covers 11 bases. The CDR3 is 15 amino acids. V lost 5 bases and J lost 5; bases outside the gene matches: 7. Germline-derived CDR1 and CDR2 are MDHEN and SYDVKM. The CDR3 spells CASSPRLAGLETQYF. CDR3 nucleotides: TGTGCCAGCAGTCCCCGACTAGCGGGATTGGAGACCCAGTACTTC. Looking up the rest from reference TRBV28 and TRBJ2-5 gives the full variable domain: DVKVTQSSRYLVKRTGEKVFLECVQDMDHENMFWYRQDPGLGLRLIYFSYDVKMKEKGDIPEGYSVSREKKERFSLILESASTNQTSMYLCASSPRLAGLETQYFGPGTRLLVL.

The chain is built from TRBV25-1 and TRBJ2-7; D could derive from TRBD1 or TRBD2 (5 bases each). This CDR3 has 14 amino acids. Germline CDR1 MGHDK, CDR2 SYGVNS. Trimming took 4 bases from V and 2 from J, leaving 12 bases between them. This chain's CDR3 is CASSVTEGPYEQYF. For the CDR3, the DNA is TGTGCCAGCAGTGTGACAGAGGGGCCCTACGAGCAGTACTTC.

V and J are TRBV30 and TRBJ1-3; D is perhaps TRBD1 (5 bases). V was pared by 4 bases and J by 1 base, with 14 bases between. The CDR3 consists of 15 residues. The germline V gene encodes CDR1 GTSNPN and CDR2 SVGIG (reference sequence). CDR3 sequence (DNA): TGTGCCTGGAATGGGAAGGGGCGATCTGGAAACACCATATATTTT. Residues: CAWNGKGRSGNTIYF.

This chain uses TRBV15 with TRBJ2-7; 8 nucleotides match TRBD1. This CDR3 region has 15 residues. CDR1 is LNHNV and CDR2 is YYDKDF in the germline V gene (reference sequence). J was trimmed by 3 bases and V by 1 base; bases with no gene match: 5. The CDR3 loop is CATSRAGGAIYEQYF. The CDR3 DNA reads TGTGCCACCAGCAGAGCAGGGGGCGCGATCTACGAGCAGTACTTC.

The chain links TRBV30 to TRBJ2-1, with D perhaps TRBD2 (6 bases). With 2 bases removed from V and 4 bases from J, the gap between germline ends came to 9 bases. Germline CDR1 GTSNPN, CDR2 SVGIG (reference sequence). This CDR3 has 13 amino acids. In DNA, the CDR3 is TGTGCCTGGAGTCAACGGGAGTACAATGAGCAGTTCTTC. Its translation is CAWSQREYNEQFF. The complete variable domain, with remaining parts taken from reference TRBV30 and TRBJ2-1, reads SQTIHQWPATLVQPVGSPLSLECTVEGTSNPNLYWYRQAAGRGLQLLFYSVGIGQISSEVPQNLSASRPQDRQFILSSKKLLLSDSGFYLCAWSQREYNEQFFGPGTRLTVL.

The V call is TRBV30, the J call TRBJ1-1, with a tentative D call TRBD1 (5 bases). CDR1 is GTSNPN and CDR2 is SVGIG in the germline V gene (reference sequence). CDR3 length: 14 amino acids. V was shortened by 2 bases and J by 1 base, with 11 bases between the two germline ends. The CDR3 nucleotides read TGTGCCTGGAGTCCGCCAGGGCAGAACACTGAAGCTTTCTTT. Protein product: CAWSPPGQNTEAFF.

CDR3 sequence reads: CATSRDGTFPDTQYF. The CDR3 coding sequence is TGTGCCACCAGCAGAGATGGGACTTTCCCAGATACGCAGTATTTT. The V and J genes are TRBV15 and TRBJ2-3; possibly TRBD2 for D (6 bases). The CDR3 runs 15 residues. Trimming cost V 0 bases and J 4 bases, with 11 bases left between them. Per germline, CDR1 LNHNV and CDR2 YYDKDF (reference sequence).

V usage is TRBV6-6 and J usage is TRBJ1-4; D gene unclear. The CDR3 has 12 amino acids. V was pared by 7 bases and J by 7 bases, with 10 bases between. Per the germline V gene, CDR1 is MNHNY and CDR2 is SVGAGI (reference sequence). As DNA, the CDR3 is TGTGCCAGCACCTACGGAGGTGAAAAACTGTTTTTT. Translation: CASTYGGEKLFF.

The chain is built from TRBV19 and TRBJ1-3; 7 positions agree with TRBD1. The germline CDR1 and CDR2 sequences are LNHDA and SQIVND (reference sequence). J lost 0 bases, V lost 8 bases, and 7 bases had no gene match. The CDR3 loop spans 15 amino acids. Here the CDR3 DNA reads TGTGCCAGTTCCGGGGGACAGTACTCTGGAAACACCATATATTTT. Translating gives CASSGGQYSGNTIYF.

The chain employs TRBV28 and TRBJ2-4; D might be TRBD1 (5 bases). The CDR3 spans 14 residues. Trimming took off 4 bases at V and 4 bases at J, with 11 bases between the two ends. CDR1 and CDR2 from the germline V gene are MDHEN and SYDVKM. The CDR3, as DNA: TGTGCCAGCAGTTCTCGAAGGGGAAAAAACATTCAGTACTTC. Its translation is CASSSRRGKNIQYF.

This clone was counted a single time. This sequence joins TRBV10-3 and TRBJ2-2, with 9 bases lining up with TRBD2. The CDR3 is 16 residues long. The germline V gene encodes CDR1 ENHRY and CDR2 SYGVKD. V lost 6 bases and J lost 7; bases outside the gene matches: 12. The CDR3 nucleotides read TGTGCCATCAGGGACTGGGCGGGAGGGGGGCACGGGGAGCTGTTTTTT. It translates to CAIRDWAGGGHGELFF.

CDR3 DNA sequence: TGTGCCAGCAGTTTCGTCAGGAATGGCTACACCTTC. Translating it yields CASSFVRNGYTF. The chain is built from TRBV28 and TRBJ1-2; D gene uncertain. The CDR3 has 12 amino acids. Germline V lookup: CDR1 MDHEN, CDR2 SYDVKM. The V and J ends lost 3 bases and 6 bases respectively, with 8 bases between them.

The chain has TRBV2 and TRBJ2-7; D is perhaps TRBD2 (5 bases). Germline CDR1 and CDR2: SNHLY and FYNNEI. V was cut by 11 bases and J by 4 bases, with 18 bases left in between. The CDR3 has 13 residues. CDR3 amino acids: CAGANWPGYEQYF. The CDR3 coding sequence is TGTGCCGGTGCCAATTGGCCGGGGTACGAGCAGTACTTC.

This clone was counted a single time. The V and J genes are TRBV28 and TRBJ2-7; D not certain. V dropped 5 bases and J dropped 2 bases, with 4 bases sitting between them. Germline CDR1 MDHEN, CDR2 SYDVKM. The CDR3 loop spans 11 amino acids. The CDR3 region has the DNA TGTGCCAGCAGTCGTACCTACGAGCAGTACTTC. Translating gives CASSRTYEQYF.

J is TRBJ1-1 and V is TRBV11-3, with D perhaps matching TRBD1 (6 bases). Germline CDR1 and CDR2: SGHNT and YENEEA. V lost 4 bases to trimming and J lost 5 bases, with 17 bases between them. CDR3 size: 15 residues. The CDR3 bases are TGTGCCAGCAGCTCCCCCGGGGGCAGCGGTACTGAAGCTTTCTTT. Translating it yields CASSSPGGSGTEAFF.

DNA of the CDR3: TGTGCCAGTAGCGGACCCAGAGGTCGGGCCAGTGGGCTTAATGAAAAACTGTTTTTT. Amino acids: CASSGPRGRASGLNEKLFF. This chain joins TRBV19 and TRBJ1-4; D not resolved. In germline, CDR1 is LNHDA, CDR2 SQIVND (reference sequence). This CDR3 contains 19 residues. The V and J ends lost 6 bases and 4 bases respectively, with 27 bases between them.

The chain has TRBV12-5 and TRBJ2-7; 12 nucleotides match TRBD2. Germline V gene sequence: CDR1 LGHNT, CDR2 FRNRAP. The CDR3 loop spans 14 amino acids. J gave up 6 bases and V 1 base, and 1 base lay outside the gene matches. CDR3 bases: TGTGCTAGTGGTTTGGGACTAGCGGGAGTCGAGCAGTACTTC. Translated, it gives CASGLGLAGVEQYF.

The chain links TRBV24-1 to TRBJ2-3; 8 nucleotides line up with TRBD2. This CDR3 has 15 residues. The germline CDR1 and CDR2 sequences are KGHDR and SFDVKD. With 3 bases clipped from V and 6 bases from J, the junction kept 7 bases outside the gene matches. CDR3: CATSDPGRGGDTQYF. In DNA form, the CDR3 reads TGTGCCACCAGTGATCCCGGGAGGGGCGGGGATACGCAGTATTTT.

The gene calls are TRBV21-1 and TRBJ2-3; TRBD2 is the table's D call and was not checked against the DNA. TRBV21-1 is a documented pseudogene. The CDR3 sequence is 13 residues long. The CDR3 loop reads CASSNVGRDTQYF. The CDR3 bases are TGTGCCAGCAGCAATGTGGGGAGGGATACGCAGTATTTT.

The chain links TRBV27 to TRBJ2-7; no clear D. Germline CDR1 MNHEY, CDR2 SMNVEV (reference sequence). The V and J ends lost 0 bases and 0 bases respectively, with 9 bases between them. The CDR3 length is 15 residues. In nucleotides, the CDR3 is TGTGCCAGCAGTTTATCGTATCAGTTCTCCTACGAGCAGTACTTC. Translated: CASSLSYQFSYEQYF.

The chain joins TRBV6-1 to TRBJ2-6, with 10 bases that match TRBD1. CDR1 MNHNS and CDR2 SASEGT come from the germline V gene. This CDR3 spans 21 amino acids. V was pared by 2 bases and J by 0 bases, with 13 bases of the junction left unmatched. The CDR3 DNA is TGTGCCAGCAGTGAAATTTCCGCTATAGGGACAGGGGACTCTGGGGCCAACGTCCTGACTTTC. This gives the protein CASSEISAIGTGDSGANVLTF.

V gene TRBV5-1 combines with J gene TRBJ1-4; the D is unclear. The V end was cut by 1 base, the J end by 8 bases, with 15 bases between. The CDR3 has 15 amino acids. CDR1 and CDR2 from the germline V gene are SGHRS and YFSETQ. The CDR3 DNA is TGCGCCAGCAGCTTGATTTCAGGTTCGGGCGAAAAACTGTTTTTT. It is translated as CASSLISGSGEKLFF.

This chain connects TRBV4-1 to TRBJ2-3; D unclear. Per germline, CDR1 MGHRA and CDR2 YSYEKL. Between the trimmed V and J ends, which lost 7 bases and 2 bases, there was a span of 16 bases. The CDR3 covers 15 residues. CDR3 amino acids: CASTRSAVNTDTQYF. Here the CDR3 DNA reads TGCGCCAGCACCCGTTCGGCAGTTAACACAGATACGCAGTATTTT.